This T cell receptor (beta chain) was identified during a study of control samples from healthy donors and cancer patients. TCRdb's copy holds only in-frame clones and misses some; the assay was immunoSEQ multiplex PCR. Among roughly 84,000 clones listed, 91% were seen once. CDR1 and CDR2 from the germline V gene are LNHDA and SQIVND (reference sequence). The length of the CDR3 is 16 residues. V lost 2 bases, J lost 7 bases, and 11 bases stayed unmatched. V usage is TRBV19 and J usage is TRBJ1-1; 9 bases are a match to TRBD1. The sequencing input was blood. The origin of this receptor is a man aged 50 to 59 in good health. The CDR3: CASSITPGTGSHEAFF. For the CDR3, the DNA is TGTGCCAGTAGTATAACCCCCGGGACAGGGTCCCATGAAGCTTTCTTT.